The source of this TCR beta chain is a study of spatial heterogeneity in lung cancer. One entry per CDR3 protein, called by TCRdb with MiXCR from the 5' RACE reads. The sample has some 110,000 distinct CDR3 sequences, less than 15% seen once. Time point meaning: blood at routine non-recurrence follow-up after resection. Sequencing was performed on whole RNA extracted from tumor and nontumor lung tissue, or from frozen PBMC, and the material was left unsorted. The germline V and J ends were trimmed by 11 bases and 2 bases, with 13 bases remaining between them. The CDR3 runs to 13 residues. From germline, CDR1 is ENHRY and CDR2 SYGVKD.

This chain joins TRBV10-3 and TRBJ1-5; the D is unclear. The clonotype comes from a male donor with early-stage non-small cell lung cancer. Specimen: PBMCs, collected at follow-up. CDR3 sequence: CAVPVHRNQPQHF. The CDR3, as DNA: TGTGCCGTCCCAGTCCATCGCAATCAGCCCCAGCATTTT.